Below, 19 T cell receptor beta chains from the same sample are listed, as sequenced in a study of beta chain features in type 1 diabetes. The isolated RNA, all of it, was reverse transcribed, so expressed TCRB transcripts were what got sequenced. Repertoires were generated with immunoSEQ multiplex PCR, while TCRdb's copy carries only in-frame clones and drops some. The data contain roughly 250,000 clones, 7.5% to 10% of them seen just once; the ten biggest clones take up approximately 0.035%. Sequenced input: naive CD4+ T cells from blood. These receptor sequences come from a woman aged 18 to 35 in good health.

This clone was counted ten times or more. V gene TRBV7-2 combines with J gene TRBJ2-7; weak D call: TRBD1 (5 bases). Germline CDR1 is SGHTA and CDR2 is FQGNSA. The CDR3 totals 13 residues. The germline V and J ends were trimmed by 5 bases and 1 base, with 9 bases remaining between them. As DNA, the CDR3 is TGTGCCAGCAGCCTCGACAGATCCTACGAGCAGTACTTC. It specifies CASSLDRSYEQYF.

This clone was picked up a small number of times. The chain is built from TRBV9 and TRBJ1-2; no clear D. The V gene lost 0 bases and the J gene lost 4 bases, with 13 bases spanning the gap. Germline CDR1 SGDLS, CDR2 YYNGEE. The CDR3 covers 15 residues. CDR3: CASSVASGFGYGYTF. CDR3 coding DNA: TGTGCCAGCAGCGTAGCCTCGGGTTTTGGCTATGGCTACACCTTC.

V usage is TRBV7-9 and J usage is TRBJ1-2; the D gene is possibly TRBD1 (6 bases). V lost 5 bases, J lost 4 bases, and 14 bases lay in between. Germline CDR1 SEHNR, CDR2 FQNEAQ (reference sequence). This CDR3 region has 14 residues. The CDR3 sequence: CASSRNTDSYGYTF. The CDR3 DNA reads TGTGCCAGCAGCCGAAACACGGACAGCTATGGCTACACCTTC.

CDR3 residues: CASSGSGVLYEQYF. The CDR3 coding sequence is TGTGCCAGCAGTGGGTCGGGGGTCCTCTACGAGCAGTACTTC. The rearrangement links TRBV6-1 to TRBJ2-7; possibly TRBD2 for D (6 bases). The CDR3 totals 14 residues. The germline CDR1 and CDR2 sequences are MNHNS and SASEGT. V lost 4 bases and J 3 bases, leaving 13 bases between the germline ends.

The table lists this clone with a few counts. V gene TRBV7-2 combines with J gene TRBJ2-3, with 15 bases identical to TRBD2. The germline V gene has CDR1 SGHTA and CDR2 FQGNSA. This CDR3 has 16 residues. J gave up 9 bases and V 6 bases, and 10 bases lay outside the gene matches. Written as DNA, the CDR3 is TGTGCCAGCAGACCCCCTCCGGGACTAGCGGGGGGAACGCAGTATTTT. This sequence encodes CASRPPPGLAGGTQYF.

V and J are TRBV30 and TRBJ2-2; D is possibly TRBD1 (5 bases). Trimming took 4 bases from V and 3 from J, leaving 15 bases between them. Germline V lookup: CDR1 GTSNPN, CDR2 SVGIG (reference sequence). This CDR3 is 15 amino acids long. CDR3 loop: CAWIKKPRDTGELFF. The CDR3 bases are TGTGCCTGGATTAAGAAGCCCAGGGACACCGGGGAGCTGTTTTTT.

CDR3 bases: TGTGCCAGCAGCCACCTCGGGGATCACCCAGATACGCAGTATTTT. Protein: CASSHLGDHPDTQYF. The chain carries TRBV13 and TRBJ2-3; D is possibly TRBD2 (5 bases). This CDR3 has 15 residues. Germline V gene lookup returns CDR1 PRHDT and CDR2 FYEKMQ (reference sequence). V lost 5 bases and J lost 4, with 16 bases in between.

This clone appeared a few times. This rearrangement joins TRBV9 to TRBJ1-1; no firm D call. V was shortened by 0 bases and J by 2 bases, with 11 bases between the two germline ends. The length of the CDR3 is 15 residues. The germline CDR1 and CDR2 sequences are SGDLS and YYNGEE. The CDR3 sequence is CASSVEELANTEAFF. The DNA of the CDR3 is TGTGCCAGCAGCGTAGAAGAGCTTGCTAACACTGAAGCTTTCTTT.

This clone has more than one count but fewer than ten. The V and J genes are TRBV5-4 and TRBJ2-2; 8 bases match TRBD2. The CDR3 has 16 amino acids. J was trimmed by 8 bases and V by 0 bases; bases with no gene match: 9. Germline assignment: CDR1 SGHNT and CDR2 YYREEE (reference sequence). The CDR3 DNA is TGTGCCAGCAGCTTGGTTGACGGGGGGGTCTTAGGGGAGCTGTTTTTT. Translation: CASSLVDGGVLGELFF.

This clone was found a few times. The J gene is TRBJ1-1, the V gene TRBV30; perhaps TRBD1 as D (5 bases). The germline V gene encodes CDR1 GTSNPN and CDR2 SVGIG (reference sequence). The V gene lost 2 bases and the J gene lost 4 bases, with 17 bases spanning the gap. This CDR3 contains 15 residues. Here the CDR3 DNA reads TGTGCCTGGAGTCCCAAACCAGGGAAAGTCACTGAAGCTTTCTTT. Translated: CAWSPKPGKVTEAFF. The full variable domain, with the rest looked up from reference TRBV30 and TRBJ1-1, is SQTIHQWPATLVQPVGSPLSLECTVEGTSNPNLYWYRQAAGRGLQLLFYSVGIGQISSEVPQNLSASRPQDRQFILSSKKLLLSDSGFYLCAWSPKPGKVTEAFFGQGTRLTVV.

DNA of the CDR3: TGTGCCAGCGGAAGGGACAGACCCTACGAGCAGTACTTC. Encoded protein: CASGRDRPYEQYF. J is TRBJ2-7 and V is TRBV6-1, with 7 bases fitting TRBD1. The length of the CDR3 is 13 residues. J lost 2 bases, V lost 8 bases, and 6 bases had no gene match. Germline-derived CDR1 and CDR2 are MNHNS and SASEGT.

The V gene is TRBV6-1, the J gene TRBJ2-5; 11 bases map to TRBD2. Germline values: CDR1 MNHNS, CDR2 SASEGT. Trimming took 7 bases from V and 3 from J; bases not matched to a gene: 4. This CDR3 contains 14 residues. The CDR3 nucleotides are TGTGCCAGCATACCGGGACTAGCGGAAGAGACCCAGTACTTC. Amino acid sequence: CASIPGLAEETQYF.

The rearrangement joins TRBV9 to TRBJ2-7, with a tentative D call TRBD2 (5 bases). The CDR3 spans 15 residues. The V end was cut by 4 bases, the J end by 4 bases, with 18 bases between. Germline CDR1 reads SGDLS; CDR2 reads YYNGEE. CDR3 protein: CASSPSLQSLYEQYF. CDR3 bases: TGTGCCAGCAGCCCTAGCCTACAGTCTCTATACGAGCAGTACTTC.

This clone came up a few times. V is TRBV30 and J is TRBJ2-5; D is uncertain. Looked up from germline, CDR1 is GTSNPN and CDR2 is SVGIG (reference sequence). V was shortened by 3 bases and J by 4 bases, with 6 bases between the two germline ends. The CDR3 contains 11 residues. This CDR3 is CAWSPGETQYF. The CDR3 coding sequence is TGTGCCTGGAGCCCAGGAGAGACCCAGTACTTC.

The chain has TRBV30 and TRBJ1-1, with 10 bases matching TRBD1. The CDR3 contains 13 residues. Germline assignment: CDR1 GTSNPN and CDR2 SVGIG (reference sequence). After removal of 5 bases from V and 5 bases from J, the junction contained 5 bases not matched to a gene. The CDR3 coding sequence is TGTGCCTGGCTGGGACAGGGGAGGACTGAAGCTTTCTTT. This codes for CAWLGQGRTEAFF.

The chain recombines TRBV15 with TRBJ2-1; D is ambiguous. V was clipped by 6 bases and J by 0 bases, with 9 bases between them. The germline gives CDR1 LNHNV, CDR2 YYDKDF (reference sequence). CDR3 length: 14 amino acids. CDR3 amino acids: CATSERSSYNEQFF. The CDR3 DNA sequence: TGTGCCACCAGTGAGAGGAGCTCCTACAATGAGCAGTTCTTC. The entire variable domain, with the rest obtained from reference TRBV15 and TRBJ2-1, is as follows: DAMVIQNPRYQVTQFGKPVTLSCSQTLNHNVMYWYQQKSSQAPKLLFHYYDKDFNNEADTPDNFQSRRPNTSFCFLDIRSPGLGDTAMYLCATSERSSYNEQFFGPGTRLTVL.

This clone came up a few times. This chain links TRBV6-1 with TRBJ2-1; D unresolved. CDR3 size: 12 residues. CDR1 is MNHNS, CDR2 SASEGT, per germline. V lost 8 bases and J lost 10, with 15 bases in between. In DNA, the CDR3 is TGTGCCAGCCATGAAACAGTTTTCGAGCAGTTCTTC. Its protein product is CASHETVFEQFF.

The V and J genes are TRBV7-2 and TRBJ1-5; D perhaps matches TRBD1 (5 bases). The CDR3 consists of 14 residues. The germline CDR1 and CDR2 sequences are SGHTA and FQGNSA. With 5 bases removed from V and 1 base from J, the gap between germline ends came to 9 bases. The CDR3 DNA follows: TGTGCCAGCAGCCCTCAGGGAAGCAATCAGCCCCAGCATTTT. Translation: CASSPQGSNQPQHF.

This clone was found a few times. The chain combines TRBV2 with TRBJ1-2, with a weak D call TRBD1 (6 bases). This CDR3 contains 14 residues. CDR1 and CDR2 from the germline V gene are SNHLY and FYNNEI. The ends were cut back, 4 bases at V and 0 bases at J, with 9 bases in the middle. The DNA for the CDR3 is TGTGCCAGCAGTGGCGACAGGACTAACTATGGCTACACCTTC. Translation gives CASSGDRTNYGYTF.